A selection of T cell receptor beta chains follows, all from one sample in a study of a mutant IDH1 vaccine in newly diagnosed glioma. The table came from immunoSEQ multiplex PCR; TCRdb's copy has only in-frame clones and leaves some out. The sample has tens of thousands of clones, roughly 90% seen once. The sample was PBMCs, taken from a glioma patient treated with radiotherapy, temozolomide or both. The receptors shown here come from a young man with glioma. The CDR3 runs from the conserved cysteine through the conserved F or W. D genes are given only for firm matches. Part of the rows lack a size; the others show once, few, many or a class for expanded clones.

D gene | J gene | clone size | V gene | CDR3 protein | CDR3 DNA
TRBD2 | TRBJ2-2 | . | TRBV29-1 | CSGGASGRSGELFF | TGCAGCGGGGGGGCTAGCGGGAGATCTGGGGAGCTGTTTTTT
TRBD1 | TRBJ1-1 | . | TRBV7-9 | CASRRQDRGPEAFF | TGTGCCAGCAGACGGCAGGACAGGGGTCCTGAAGCTTTCTTT
TRBD2 | TRBJ2-1 | . | TRBV6-6 | CASTSSPGLGANEQFF | TGTGCCAGCACCTCTTCCCCGGGACTAGGAGCCAATGAGCAGTTCTTC
TRBD2 | TRBJ2-7 | once | TRBV5-1 | CASSPGASGSAVAYEQYF | TGCGCCAGCAGCCCCGGGGCTAGCGGGAGTGCCGTCGCCTACGAGCAGTACTTC
TRBD1 | TRBJ2-7 | once | TRBV2 | CASRRGQGNYEQYF | TGTGCCAGCAGGCGAGGACAGGGTAACTACGAGCAGTACTTC
. | TRBJ2-2 | . | TRBV5-1 | CASSLDLPPGELFF | TGCGCCAGCAGCTTAGACCTCCCCCCCGGGGAGCTGTTTTTT
. | TRBJ1-5 | . | TRBV2 | CASSEKGRGQPQHF | TGTGCCAGCAGTGAGAAGGGCAGGGGTCAGCCCCAGCATTTT
TRBD2 | TRBJ2-5 | . | TRBV9 | CASSVRSSSGMGETQYF | TGTGCCAGCAGCGTAAGGTCGTCTAGCGGGATGGGAGAGACCCAGTACTTC
TRBD1 | TRBJ1-1 | . | TRBV5-1 | CASSMTGRDTEAFF | TGCGCCAGCAGCATGACAGGGAGAGACACTGAAGCTTTCTTT
TRBD1 | TRBJ1-2 | . | TRBV5-1 | CASSLSGGGNYGYTF | TGCGCCAGCAGCTTGTCAGGGGGCGGTAACTATGGCTACACCTTC
. | TRBJ1-1 | . | TRBV19 | CASSIKGLATEAFF | TGTGCCAGTAGTATAAAAGGGCTCGCCACTGAAGCTTTCTTT